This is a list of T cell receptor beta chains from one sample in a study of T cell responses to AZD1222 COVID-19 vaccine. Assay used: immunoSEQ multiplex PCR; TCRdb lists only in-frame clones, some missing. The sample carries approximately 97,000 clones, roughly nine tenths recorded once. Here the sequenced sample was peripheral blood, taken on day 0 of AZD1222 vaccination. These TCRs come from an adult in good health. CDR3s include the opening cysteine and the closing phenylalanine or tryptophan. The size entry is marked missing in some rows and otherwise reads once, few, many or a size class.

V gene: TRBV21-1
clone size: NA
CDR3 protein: CASSTNDRPTNEKLFF

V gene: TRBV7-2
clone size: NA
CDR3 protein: CASSLGLAGGHEQYF

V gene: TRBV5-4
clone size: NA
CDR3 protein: CASSLDENYGYTF

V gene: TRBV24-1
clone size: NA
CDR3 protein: CATKKASGTDTQYF

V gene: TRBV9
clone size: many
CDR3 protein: CASSVDGSSGNTIYF

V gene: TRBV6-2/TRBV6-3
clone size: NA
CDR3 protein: CASSLGQVWLNYGYTF

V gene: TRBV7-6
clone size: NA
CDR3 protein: CASSPSGPTYEQYF

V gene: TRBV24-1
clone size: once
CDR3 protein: CATSDNRAPIPQHF

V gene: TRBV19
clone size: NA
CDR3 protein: CASTGQVNTEAFF

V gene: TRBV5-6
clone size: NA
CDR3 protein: CASSLPTWSNEQYF

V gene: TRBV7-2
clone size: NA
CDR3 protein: CASSLSGGGQPQHF

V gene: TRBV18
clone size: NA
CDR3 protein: CASSPMGAREQYF

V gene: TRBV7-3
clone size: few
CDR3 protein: CASSSPAEDGELFF

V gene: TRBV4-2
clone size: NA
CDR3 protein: CASSQGEAGRPFF

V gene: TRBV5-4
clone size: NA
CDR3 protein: CASSLTQTQRETQYF

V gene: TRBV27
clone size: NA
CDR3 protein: CASRVTGEQETQYF

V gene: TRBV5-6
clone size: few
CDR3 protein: CASSLAGNFYEQYF

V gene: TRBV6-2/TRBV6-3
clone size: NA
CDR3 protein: CASGRGGSTGELFF

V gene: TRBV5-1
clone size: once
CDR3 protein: CASSPAWDRRNTIYF

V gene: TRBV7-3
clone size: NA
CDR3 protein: CASSSQASGYGYTF

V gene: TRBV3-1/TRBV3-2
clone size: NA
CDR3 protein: CASSQPARDTEAFF

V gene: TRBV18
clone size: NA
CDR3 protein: CASSPWMPNAGELFF

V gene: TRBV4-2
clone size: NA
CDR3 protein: CASSGTSGSYEQYF

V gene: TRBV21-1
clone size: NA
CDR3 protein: CASSIRLGRDYNEQFF

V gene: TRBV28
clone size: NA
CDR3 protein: CASRFRGQTNYGYIF

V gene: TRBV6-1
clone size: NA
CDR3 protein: CASSEADSRQHF

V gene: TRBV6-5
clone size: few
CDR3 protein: CASSWGQGGYTF

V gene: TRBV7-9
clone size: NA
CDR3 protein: CASSLSGTGGANNQPQHF

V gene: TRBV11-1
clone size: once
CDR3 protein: CASSLFQGANNEQFF

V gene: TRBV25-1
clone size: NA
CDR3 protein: CASSARTGWTEKLFF

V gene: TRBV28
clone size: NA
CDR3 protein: CASRPPGQGAYEQYF

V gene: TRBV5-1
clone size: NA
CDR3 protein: CASGQGSNTEAFF

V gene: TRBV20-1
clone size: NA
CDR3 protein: CSAKVNTEAFF

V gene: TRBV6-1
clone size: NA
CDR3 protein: CASSQKGDTLQYF

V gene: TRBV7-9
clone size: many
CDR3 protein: CASSPVSGRNYNEQFF

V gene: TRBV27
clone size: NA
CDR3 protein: CASSSRDRYEQYF

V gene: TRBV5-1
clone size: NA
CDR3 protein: CASSQSGVTDTQYF

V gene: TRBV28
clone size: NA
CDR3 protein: CASSSLQRDRRNTEAFF

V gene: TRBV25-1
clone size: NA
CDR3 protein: CASSEYGSFDTEAFF

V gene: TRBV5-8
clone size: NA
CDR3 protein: CASSSTSGSSYNEQFF